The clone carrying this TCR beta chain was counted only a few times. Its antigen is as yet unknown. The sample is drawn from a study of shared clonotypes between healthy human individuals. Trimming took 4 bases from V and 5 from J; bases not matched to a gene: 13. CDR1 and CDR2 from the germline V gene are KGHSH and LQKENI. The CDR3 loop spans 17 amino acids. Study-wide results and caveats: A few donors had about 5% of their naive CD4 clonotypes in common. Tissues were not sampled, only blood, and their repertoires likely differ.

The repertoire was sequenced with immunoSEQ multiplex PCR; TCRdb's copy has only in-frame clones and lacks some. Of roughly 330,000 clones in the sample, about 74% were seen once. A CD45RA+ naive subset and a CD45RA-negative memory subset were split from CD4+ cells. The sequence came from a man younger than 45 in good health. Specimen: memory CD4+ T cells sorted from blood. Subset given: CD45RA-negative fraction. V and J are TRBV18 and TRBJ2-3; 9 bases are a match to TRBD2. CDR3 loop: CASSRLNVAGGRDTQYF. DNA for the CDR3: TGTGCCAGCTCACGACTTAATGTCGCGGGAGGGCGAGATACGCAGTATTTT. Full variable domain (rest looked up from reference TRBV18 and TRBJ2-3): NAGVMQNPRHLVRRRGQEARLRCSPMKGHSHVYWYRQLPEEGLKFMVYLQKENIIDESGMPKERFSAEFPKEGPSILRIQQVVRGDSAAYFCASSRLNVAGGRDTQYFGPGTRLTVL.